Included here is one T cell receptor (beta chain) sequence, with context. Its specificity is unknown. With a much larger clone just one base away, this may be a read error. Trimming removed 3 bases at V and 13 bases at J, with 22 bases between. The CDR3 runs 15 residues. Germline V gene lookup returns CDR1 MNHNS and CDR2 SASEGT. The record originates from a study of esophageal squamous cell carcinoma under preoperative chemotherapy. Overall study: Both tumor-infiltrating lymphocytes and peripheral blood T cells had their TCR repertoires profiled. Study-level points and caveats: Abundant clones tended to shrink rather than expand after paclitaxel-nedaplatin.

MiXCR, applied by TCRdb to the PCR reads, yields one record per CDR3 protein. The data hold about 16,000 distinct CDR3 sequences, with nearly 50% observed a single time. As for time point: before preoperative PTX-NDP chemotherapy. Sampling was done from a patient given preoperative chemotherapy. The sequence came from a human donor with esophageal squamous cell carcinoma. The donor label of this sample is uncertain. The V call is TRBV6-1, the J call TRBJ2-1; a weak D match, TRBD1 (6 bases). The CDR3 DNA reads TGTGCCAGCAGTGAGGTTGGGGTACAGGGCGAGACCCAGTTCTTC. This translates into CASSEVGVQGETQFF.